The source of this T cell receptor beta chain is a study of cytomegalovirus exposure and HLA in healthy donors. In regard to this clone: Its target is unknown.

The study's findings and limits: A classifier reportedly called cytomegalovirus status with high sensitivity and specificity.

Healthy bone marrow donors made up the donor group. Trimming shortened V by 6 bases and J by 4 bases, and 22 bases separated the two germline ends. The CDR3 loop spans 17 amino acids. Germline V gene lookup returns CDR1 LGHNT and CDR2 FRNRAP. PCR involved 60 Vbeta and 13 Jbeta primers. Per the study methods: Unique TCR beta chains numbered around 75 million in a later analysis, with around 11 million shared. TCRdb's table, derived via immunoSEQ multiplex PCR, lists solely in-frame clones and lacks some. V and J calls and clone size come straight from that table; D and trimming were deduced from the DNA. The sample contains over 150,000 clones, about 74% of which appear only once.

Sequenced sample: PBMCs. The TCR was taken from a woman aged 40-49 years in good health and CMV-seronegative. The chain is built from TRBV12-5 and TRBJ1-3, with D tentatively TRBD1 (5 bases). The CDR3 region has the DNA TGTGCTAGTGGCCCCACGACACCAGGGTACTCGGGAAACACCATATATTTT. It yields the protein CASGPTTPGYSGNTIYF.